A selection of T cell receptor beta chains follows, all from one sample in a study of cytomegalovirus exposure and HLA in healthy donors. The repertoire was sequenced with immunoSEQ multiplex PCR; TCRdb's copy has only in-frame clones and lacks some. The sample has about 60,000 clones, 90% to 97% seen once; the top ten hold approximately 0.95%. Sequenced sample: PBMCs. These receptors came from a man aged 18 to 35 in good health and CMV-seronegative. The CDR3 runs from the conserved cysteine through the conserved F or W.

V gene	CDR3 protein
TRBV19	CASSTGEDTGELFF
TRBV30	CAWRTGIYTEAFF
TRBV6-1	CASSERHILQGAGEQYF
TRBV25-1	CASSGSGTGATNYGYTF
TRBV4-1	CASSLGQGSYEQYF
TRBV5-8	CASSLDSSYNEQFF
TRBV6-1	CASSLAGVGGELFF
TRBV2	CASSDRGAALYEQYF
TRBV29-1	CSVRGGQYEQYF
TRBV19	CASTQTGTEAFF
TRBV13	CASSFGGRSDTQYF
TRBV9	CASSVVPQVNNEQFF
TRBV4-3	CASSQEGGNGYTF
TRBV25-1	CASSEFILADSYEQYF